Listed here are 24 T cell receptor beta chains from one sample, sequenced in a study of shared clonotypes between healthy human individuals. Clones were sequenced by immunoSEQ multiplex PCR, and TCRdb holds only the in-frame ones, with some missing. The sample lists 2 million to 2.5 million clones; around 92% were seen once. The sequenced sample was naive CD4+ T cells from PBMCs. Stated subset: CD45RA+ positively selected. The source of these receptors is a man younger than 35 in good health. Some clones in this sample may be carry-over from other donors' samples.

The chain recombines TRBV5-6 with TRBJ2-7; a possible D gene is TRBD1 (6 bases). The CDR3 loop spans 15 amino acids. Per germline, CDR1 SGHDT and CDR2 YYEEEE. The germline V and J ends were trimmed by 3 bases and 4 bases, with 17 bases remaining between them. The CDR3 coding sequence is TGTGCCAGCAGCTCTCGGGCAGGGGCGAGGTACGAGCAGTACTTC. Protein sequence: CASSSRAGARYEQYF.

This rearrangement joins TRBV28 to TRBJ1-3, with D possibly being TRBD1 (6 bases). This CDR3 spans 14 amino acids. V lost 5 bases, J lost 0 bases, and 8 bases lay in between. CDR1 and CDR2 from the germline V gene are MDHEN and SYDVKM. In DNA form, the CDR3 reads TGTGCCAGCAGTCAGGGGAGCTCTGGAAACACCATATATTTT. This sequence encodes CASSQGSSGNTIYF. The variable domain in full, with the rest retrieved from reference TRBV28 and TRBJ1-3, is DVKVTQSSRYLVKRTGEKVFLECVQDMDHENMFWYRQDPGLGLRLIYFSYDVKMKEKGDIPEGYSVSREKKERFSLILESASTNQTSMYLCASSQGSSGNTIYFGEGSWLTVV.

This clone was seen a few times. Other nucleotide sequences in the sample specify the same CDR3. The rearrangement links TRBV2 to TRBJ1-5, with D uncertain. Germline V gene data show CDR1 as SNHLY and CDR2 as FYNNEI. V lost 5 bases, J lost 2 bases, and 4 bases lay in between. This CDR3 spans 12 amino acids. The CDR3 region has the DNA TGTGCCAGCAGTCGAGGCAATCAGCCCCAGCATTTT. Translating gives CASSRGNQPQHF.

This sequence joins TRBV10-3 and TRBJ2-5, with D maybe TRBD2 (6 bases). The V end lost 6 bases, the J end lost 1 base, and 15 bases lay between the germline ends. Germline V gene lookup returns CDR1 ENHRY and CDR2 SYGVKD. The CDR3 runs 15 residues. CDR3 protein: CAIRDTEGTQETQYF. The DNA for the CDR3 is TGTGCCATCAGGGACACGGAGGGGACCCAAGAGACCCAGTACTTC.

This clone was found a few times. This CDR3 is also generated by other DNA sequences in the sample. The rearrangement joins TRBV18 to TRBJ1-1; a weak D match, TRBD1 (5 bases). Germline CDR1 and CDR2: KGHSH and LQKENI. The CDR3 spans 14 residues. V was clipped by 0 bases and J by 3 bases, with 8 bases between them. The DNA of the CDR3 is TGTGCCAGCTCACCACCGAGAGGGGACACTGAAGCTTTCTTT. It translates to CASSPPRGDTEAFF.

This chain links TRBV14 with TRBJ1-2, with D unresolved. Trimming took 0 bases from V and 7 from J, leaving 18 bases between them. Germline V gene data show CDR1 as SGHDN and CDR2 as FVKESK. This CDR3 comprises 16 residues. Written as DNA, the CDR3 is TGTGCCAGCAGCCAAGACGGCAGAGTGGAGGTTGGTGGCTACACCTTC. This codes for CASSQDGRVEVGGYTF.

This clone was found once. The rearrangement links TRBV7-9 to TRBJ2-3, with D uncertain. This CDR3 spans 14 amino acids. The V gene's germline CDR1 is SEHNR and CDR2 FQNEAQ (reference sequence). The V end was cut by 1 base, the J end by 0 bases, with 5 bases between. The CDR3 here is CASSLDPSTDTQYF. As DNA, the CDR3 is TGTGCCAGCAGCTTAGATCCTAGCACAGATACGCAGTATTTT.

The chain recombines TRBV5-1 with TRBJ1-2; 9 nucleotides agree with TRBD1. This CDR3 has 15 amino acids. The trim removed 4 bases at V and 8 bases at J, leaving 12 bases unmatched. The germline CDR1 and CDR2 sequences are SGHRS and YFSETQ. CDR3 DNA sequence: TGCGCCAGCAGCCCTCTCGCACAGGGGGCGCAAGGCTACACCTTC. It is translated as CASSPLAQGAQGYTF.

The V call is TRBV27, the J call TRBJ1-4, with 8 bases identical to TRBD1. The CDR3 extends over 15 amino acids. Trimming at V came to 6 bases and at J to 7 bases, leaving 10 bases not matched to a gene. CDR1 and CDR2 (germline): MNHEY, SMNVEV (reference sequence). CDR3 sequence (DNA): TGTGCCAGCAGCCCCCTTGGGACAGGAATTGAAAAACTGTTTTTT. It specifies CASSPLGTGIEKLFF.

CDR3 protein: CASSPLTSGDTQYF. Written as DNA, the CDR3 is TGTGCCAGCAGTCCCCTTACAAGCGGGGATACGCAGTATTTT. The V gene is TRBV28, the J gene TRBJ2-3; a weak D match, TRBD2 (6 bases). Germline V gene data show CDR1 as MDHEN and CDR2 as SYDVKM. Deletions cut 5 bases from V and 6 bases from J, with 15 bases between. The CDR3 extends over 14 amino acids. The full variable domain, rest sourced from reference TRBV28 and TRBJ2-3, is DVKVTQSSRYLVKRTGEKVFLECVQDMDHENMFWYRQDPGLGLRLIYFSYDVKMKEKGDIPEGYSVSREKKERFSLILESASTNQTSMYLCASSPLTSGDTQYFGPGTRLTVL.

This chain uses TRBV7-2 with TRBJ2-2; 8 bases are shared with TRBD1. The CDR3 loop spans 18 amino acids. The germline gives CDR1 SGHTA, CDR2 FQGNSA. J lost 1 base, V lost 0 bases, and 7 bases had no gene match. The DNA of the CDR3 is TGTGCCAGCAGCTTAGCCCGGTCCGGGACAGGGAACACCGGGGAGCTGTTTTTT. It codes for CASSLARSGTGNTGELFF.

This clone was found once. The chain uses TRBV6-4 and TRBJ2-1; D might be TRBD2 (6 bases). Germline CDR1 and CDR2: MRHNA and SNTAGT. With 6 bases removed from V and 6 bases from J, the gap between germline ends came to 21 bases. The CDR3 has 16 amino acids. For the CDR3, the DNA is TGTGCCAGCAGCGCCGAGGGAGGATTGAGGACCAATGAGCAGTTCTTC. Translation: CASSAEGGLRTNEQFF.

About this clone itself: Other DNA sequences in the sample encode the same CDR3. CDR3 DNA: TGTGCCAGCAGTTTGGCTAGCGGGGAGCTGTTTTTT. Protein sequence: CASSLASGELFF. The chain couples TRBV28 to TRBJ2-2; D unresolved. Germline-derived CDR1 and CDR2 are MDHEN and SYDVKM. The CDR3 length is 12 residues. Between the trimmed V and J ends, which lost 3 bases and 7 bases, there was a span of 6 bases.

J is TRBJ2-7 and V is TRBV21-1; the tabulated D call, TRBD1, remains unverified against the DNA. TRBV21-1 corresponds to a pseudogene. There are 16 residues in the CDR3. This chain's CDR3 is CASTQSSGVKSYEQYF. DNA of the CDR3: TGTGCCAGCACTCAAAGTTCAGGGGTCAAATCCTACGAGCAGTACTTC.

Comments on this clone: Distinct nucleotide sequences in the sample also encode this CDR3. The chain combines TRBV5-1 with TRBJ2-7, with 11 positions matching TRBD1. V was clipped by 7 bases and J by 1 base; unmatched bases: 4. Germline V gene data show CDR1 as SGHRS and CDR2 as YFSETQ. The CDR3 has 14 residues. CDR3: CASSGTGGSYEQYF. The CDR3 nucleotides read TGCGCCAGCTCCGGGACAGGGGGATCCTACGAGCAGTACTTC. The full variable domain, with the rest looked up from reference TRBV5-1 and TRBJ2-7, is KAGVTQTPRYLIKTRGQQVTLSCSPISGHRSVSWYQQTPGQGLQFLFEYFSETQRNKGNFPGRFSGRQFSNSRSEMNVSTLELGDSALYLCASSGTGGSYEQYFGPGTRLTVT.

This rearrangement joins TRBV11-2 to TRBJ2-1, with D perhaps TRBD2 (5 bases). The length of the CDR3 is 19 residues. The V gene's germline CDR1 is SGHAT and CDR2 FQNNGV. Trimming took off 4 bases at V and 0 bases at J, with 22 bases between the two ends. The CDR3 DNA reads TGTGCCAGCAGCTCTTATTCTCACCCGGACTTATACTCCTACAATGAGCAGTTCTTC. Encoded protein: CASSSYSHPDLYSYNEQFF.

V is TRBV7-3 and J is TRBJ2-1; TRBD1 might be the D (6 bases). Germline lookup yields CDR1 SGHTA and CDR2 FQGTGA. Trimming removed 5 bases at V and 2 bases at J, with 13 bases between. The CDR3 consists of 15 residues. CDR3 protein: CASSLQGPTYNEQFF. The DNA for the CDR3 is TGTGCCAGCAGCCTACAGGGCCCGACCTACAATGAGCAGTTCTTC.

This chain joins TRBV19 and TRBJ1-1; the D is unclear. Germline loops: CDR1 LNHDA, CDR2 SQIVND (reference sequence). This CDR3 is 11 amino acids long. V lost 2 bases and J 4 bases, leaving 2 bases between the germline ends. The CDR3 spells CASSIFTEAFF. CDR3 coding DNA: TGTGCCAGTAGTATATTCACTGAAGCTTTCTTT.

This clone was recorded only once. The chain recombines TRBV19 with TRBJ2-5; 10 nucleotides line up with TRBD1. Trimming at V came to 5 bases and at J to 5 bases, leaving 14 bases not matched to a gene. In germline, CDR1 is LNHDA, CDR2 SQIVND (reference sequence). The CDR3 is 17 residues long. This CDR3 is CASSLGRTGGFVETQYF. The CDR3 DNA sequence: TGTGCCAGTAGTCTGGGAAGGACAGGGGGGTTTGTGGAGACCCAGTACTTC.

The CDR3 reads CASSGGRSTGELFF. In DNA form, the CDR3 reads TGTGCCAGCAGCGGGGGGAGAAGCACCGGGGAGCTGTTTTTT. This chain joins TRBV11-1 and TRBJ2-2; D is possibly TRBD2 (6 bases). Per the germline V gene, CDR1 is SGHAT and CDR2 is FQDESV (reference sequence). The CDR3 runs 14 residues. Trimming stripped 5 bases from V and 4 bases from J, with 11 bases between.

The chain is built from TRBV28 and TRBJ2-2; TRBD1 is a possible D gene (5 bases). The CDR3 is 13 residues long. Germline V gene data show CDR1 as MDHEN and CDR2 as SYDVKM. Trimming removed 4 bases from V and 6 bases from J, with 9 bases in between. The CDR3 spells CASSSRGAGELFF. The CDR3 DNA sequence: TGTGCCAGCAGTTCTAGGGGCGCCGGGGAGCTGTTTTTT.

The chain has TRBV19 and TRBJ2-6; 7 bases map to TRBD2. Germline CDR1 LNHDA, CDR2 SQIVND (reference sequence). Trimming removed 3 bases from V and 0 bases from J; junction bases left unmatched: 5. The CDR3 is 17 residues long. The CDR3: CASSIRRELSGANVLTF. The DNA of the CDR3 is TGTGCCAGTAGTATTCGGCGGGAGCTCTCTGGGGCCAACGTCCTGACTTTC.

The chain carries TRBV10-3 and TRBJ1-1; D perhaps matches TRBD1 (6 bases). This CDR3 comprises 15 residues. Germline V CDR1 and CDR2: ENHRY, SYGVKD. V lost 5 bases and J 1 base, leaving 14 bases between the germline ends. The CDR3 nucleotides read TGTGCCATCAGTCCGGACAGCGGTGGGAACACTGAAGCTTTCTTT. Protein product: CAISPDSGGNTEAFF.

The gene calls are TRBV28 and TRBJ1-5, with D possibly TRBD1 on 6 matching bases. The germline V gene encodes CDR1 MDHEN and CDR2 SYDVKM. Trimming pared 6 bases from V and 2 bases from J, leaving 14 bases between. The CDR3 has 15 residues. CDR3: CASRTGAGGNQPQHF. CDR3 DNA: TGTGCCAGCAGGACGGGGGCAGGGGGCAATCAGCCCCAGCATTTT.